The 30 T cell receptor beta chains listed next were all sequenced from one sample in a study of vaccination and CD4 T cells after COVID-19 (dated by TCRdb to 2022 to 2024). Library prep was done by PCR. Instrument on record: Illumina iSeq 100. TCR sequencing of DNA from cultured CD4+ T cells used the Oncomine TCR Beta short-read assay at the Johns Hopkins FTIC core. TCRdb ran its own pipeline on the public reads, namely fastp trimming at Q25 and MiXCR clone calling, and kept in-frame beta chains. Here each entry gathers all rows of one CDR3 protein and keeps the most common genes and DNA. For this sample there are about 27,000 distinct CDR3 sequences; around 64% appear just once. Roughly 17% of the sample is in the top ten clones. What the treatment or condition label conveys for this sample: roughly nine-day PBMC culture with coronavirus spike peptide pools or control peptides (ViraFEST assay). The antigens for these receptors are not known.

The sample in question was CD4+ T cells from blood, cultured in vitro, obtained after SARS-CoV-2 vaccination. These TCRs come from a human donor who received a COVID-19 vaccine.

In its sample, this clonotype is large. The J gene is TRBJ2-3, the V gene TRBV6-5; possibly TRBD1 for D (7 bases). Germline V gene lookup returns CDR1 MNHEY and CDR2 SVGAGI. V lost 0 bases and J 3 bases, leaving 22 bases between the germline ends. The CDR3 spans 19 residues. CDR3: CASSYSIFGAGGITDTQYF. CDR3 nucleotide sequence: TGTGCCAGCAGTTACTCGATATTCGGTGCAGGGGGGATAACAGATACGCAGTATTTT.

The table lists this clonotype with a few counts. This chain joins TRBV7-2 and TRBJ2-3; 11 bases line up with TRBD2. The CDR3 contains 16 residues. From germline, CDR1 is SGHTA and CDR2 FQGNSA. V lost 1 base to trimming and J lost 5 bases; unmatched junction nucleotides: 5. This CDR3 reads CASSLDSGGAIDTQYF. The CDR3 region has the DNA TGTGCCAGCAGCTTAGATAGCGGGGGGGCCATAGATACGCAGTATTTT.

CDR3 sequence (DNA): TGTGCCAGCATGAGAAGGGACCAAGAGACCCAGTACTTC. Its translation is CASMRRDQETQYF. The V call is TRBV2, the J call TRBJ2-5; D not resolved. Trimming removed 7 bases at V and 0 bases at J, with 9 bases between. This CDR3 has 13 residues. From germline, CDR1 is SNHLY and CDR2 FYNNEI.

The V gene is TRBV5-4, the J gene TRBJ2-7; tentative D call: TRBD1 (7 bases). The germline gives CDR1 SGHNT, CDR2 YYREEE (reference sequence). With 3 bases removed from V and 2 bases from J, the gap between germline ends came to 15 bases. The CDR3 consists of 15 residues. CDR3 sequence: CASSSGGGRAYEQYF. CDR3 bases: TGTGCCAGCAGCTCAGGGGGAGGAAGAGCCTACGAGCAGTACTTC.

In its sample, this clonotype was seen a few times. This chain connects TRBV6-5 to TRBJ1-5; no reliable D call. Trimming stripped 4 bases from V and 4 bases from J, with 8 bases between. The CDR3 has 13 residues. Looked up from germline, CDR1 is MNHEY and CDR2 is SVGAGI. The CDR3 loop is CASSFRLNQPQHF. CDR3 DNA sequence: TGTGCCAGCAGTTTCCGTTTAAATCAGCCCCAGCATTTT.

CDR3 region: CATSRERGPYEQYF. The DNA of the CDR3 is TGTGCCACCAGCAGAGAGCGGGGACCCTACGAGCAGTACTTC. This chain connects TRBV15 to TRBJ2-7; a weak D match, TRBD2 (6 bases). The germline V gene encodes CDR1 LNHNV and CDR2 YYDKDF (reference sequence). This CDR3 has 14 amino acids. V shed 0 bases and J shed 2 bases, with 8 bases lying between them.

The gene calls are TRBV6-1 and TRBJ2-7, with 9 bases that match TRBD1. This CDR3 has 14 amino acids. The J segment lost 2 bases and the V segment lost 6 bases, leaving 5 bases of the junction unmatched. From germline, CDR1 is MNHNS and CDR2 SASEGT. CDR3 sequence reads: CASRGTGTAYEQYF. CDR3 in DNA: TGTGCCAGCAGAGGGACAGGGACGGCCTACGAGCAGTACTTC.

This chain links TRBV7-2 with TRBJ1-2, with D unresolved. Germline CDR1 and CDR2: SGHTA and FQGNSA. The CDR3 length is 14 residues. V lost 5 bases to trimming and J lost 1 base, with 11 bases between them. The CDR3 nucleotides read TGTGCCAGCAGCCCCGGGGTAGATAACTATGGCTACACCTTC. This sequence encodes CASSPGVDNYGYTF.

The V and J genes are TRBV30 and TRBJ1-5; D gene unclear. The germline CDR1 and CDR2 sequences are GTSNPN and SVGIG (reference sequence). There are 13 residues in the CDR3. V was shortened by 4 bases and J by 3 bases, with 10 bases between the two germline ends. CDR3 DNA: TGTGCCTGGAAGGGCGGAAACAATCAGCCCCAGCATTTT. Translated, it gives CAWKGGNNQPQHF. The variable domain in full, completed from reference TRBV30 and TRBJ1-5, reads SQTIHQWPATLVQPVGSPLSLECTVEGTSNPNLYWYRQAAGRGLQLLFYSVGIGQISSEVPQNLSASRPQDRQFILSSKKLLLSDSGFYLCAWKGGNNQPQHFGDGTRLSIL.

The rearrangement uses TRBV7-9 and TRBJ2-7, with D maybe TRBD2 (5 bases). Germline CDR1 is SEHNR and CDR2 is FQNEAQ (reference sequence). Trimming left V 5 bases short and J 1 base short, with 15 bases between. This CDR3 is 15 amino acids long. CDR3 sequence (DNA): TGTGCCAGCAGCCCCGACGCCGGCGGGTCCTACGAGCAGTACTTC. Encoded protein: CASSPDAGGSYEQYF.

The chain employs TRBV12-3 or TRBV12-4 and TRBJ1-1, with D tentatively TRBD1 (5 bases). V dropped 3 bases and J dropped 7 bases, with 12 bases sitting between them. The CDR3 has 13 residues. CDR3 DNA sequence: TGTGCCAGCAGTTTGAGGCAGGACATTGAAGCTTTCTTT. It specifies CASSLRQDIEAFF.

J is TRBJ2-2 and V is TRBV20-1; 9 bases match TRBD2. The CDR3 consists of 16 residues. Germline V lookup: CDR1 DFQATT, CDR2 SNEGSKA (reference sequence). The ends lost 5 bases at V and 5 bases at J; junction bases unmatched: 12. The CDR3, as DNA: TGCAGTGCTGTTCCAATGCGGGGGGGAAGGACCGGGGAGCTGTTTTTT. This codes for CSAVPMRGGRTGELFF.

This chain's CDR3 is CAISEFPETGELFF. CDR3 in DNA: TGTGCCATCAGTGAGTTTCCGGAGACCGGGGAGCTGTTTTTT. This sequence joins TRBV10-3 and TRBJ2-2; D gene ambiguous. The CDR3 is made up of 14 amino acids. The V end was cut by 1 base, the J end by 5 bases, with 8 bases between. Germline V gene data show CDR1 as ENHRY and CDR2 as SYGVKD.

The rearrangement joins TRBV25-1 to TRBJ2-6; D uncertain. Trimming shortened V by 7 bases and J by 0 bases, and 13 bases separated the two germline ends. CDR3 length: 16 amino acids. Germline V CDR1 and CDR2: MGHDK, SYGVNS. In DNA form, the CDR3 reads TGTGCCAGCACCGAGACCCAATCCTCTGGGGCCAACGTCCTGACTTTC. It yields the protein CASTETQSSGANVLTF.

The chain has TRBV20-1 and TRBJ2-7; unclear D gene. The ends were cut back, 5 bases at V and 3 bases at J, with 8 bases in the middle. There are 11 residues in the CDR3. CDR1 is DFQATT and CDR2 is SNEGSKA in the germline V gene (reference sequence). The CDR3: CSAHTGYEQYF. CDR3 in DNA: TGCAGTGCTCACACTGGCTACGAGCAGTACTTC.

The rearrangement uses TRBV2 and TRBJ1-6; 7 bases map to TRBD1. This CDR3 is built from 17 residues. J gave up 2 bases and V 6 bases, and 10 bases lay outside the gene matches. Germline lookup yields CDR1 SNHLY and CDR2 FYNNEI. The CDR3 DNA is TGTGCCAGCAGGCGGGACAGCCAGAGAGCCTATAATTCACCCCTCCACTTT. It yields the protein CASRRDSQRAYNSPLHF.

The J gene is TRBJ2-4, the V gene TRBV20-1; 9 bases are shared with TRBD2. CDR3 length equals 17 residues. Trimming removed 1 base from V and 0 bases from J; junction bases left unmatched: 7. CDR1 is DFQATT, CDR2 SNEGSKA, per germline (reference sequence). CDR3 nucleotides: TGCAGTGCTAGAGGTCAGACTAGCGGACTAGCCAAAAACATTCAGTACTTC. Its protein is CSARGQTSGLAKNIQYF.

CDR3 DNA sequence: TGTGCCAGCAGACAAACAGGCAATGAGCAGTTCTTC. It encodes CASRQTGNEQFF. V gene TRBV12-3 or TRBV12-4 combines with J gene TRBJ2-1; D perhaps matches TRBD1 (5 bases). The CDR3 is 12 residues long. V lost 6 bases and J lost 6, with 9 bases in between.

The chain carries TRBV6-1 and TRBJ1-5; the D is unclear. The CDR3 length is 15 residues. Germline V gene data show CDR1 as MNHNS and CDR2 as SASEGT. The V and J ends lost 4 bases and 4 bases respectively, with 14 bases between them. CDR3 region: CASSVDGVPNQPQHF. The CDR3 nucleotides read TGTGCCAGCAGTGTCGACGGGGTCCCAAATCAGCCCCAGCATTTT.

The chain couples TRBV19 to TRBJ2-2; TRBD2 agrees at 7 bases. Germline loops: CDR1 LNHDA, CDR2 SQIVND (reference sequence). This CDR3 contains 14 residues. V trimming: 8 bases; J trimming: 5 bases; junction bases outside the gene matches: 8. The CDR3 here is CASQSGGRTGELFF. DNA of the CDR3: TGTGCCAGTCAGTCGGGGGGAAGGACCGGGGAGCTGTTTTTT.

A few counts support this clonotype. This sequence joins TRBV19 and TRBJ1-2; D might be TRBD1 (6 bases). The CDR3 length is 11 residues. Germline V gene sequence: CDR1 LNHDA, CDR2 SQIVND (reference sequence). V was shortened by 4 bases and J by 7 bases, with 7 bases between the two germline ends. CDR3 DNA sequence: TGTGCCAGTAGTAACAGGGCTGGCTACACCTTC. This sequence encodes CASSNRAGYTF.

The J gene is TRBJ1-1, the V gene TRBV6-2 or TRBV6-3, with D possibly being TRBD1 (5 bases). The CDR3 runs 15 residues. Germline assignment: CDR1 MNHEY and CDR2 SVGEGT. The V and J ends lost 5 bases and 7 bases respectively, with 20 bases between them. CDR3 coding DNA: TGTGCCAGCAGTCCGCAACCGGGACTTAAGTATGAAGCTTTCTTT. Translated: CASSPQPGLKYEAFF.

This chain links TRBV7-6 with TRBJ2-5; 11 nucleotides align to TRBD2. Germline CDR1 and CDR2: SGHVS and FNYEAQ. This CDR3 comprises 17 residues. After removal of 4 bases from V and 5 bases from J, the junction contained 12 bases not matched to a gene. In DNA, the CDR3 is TGTGCCAGCAGCTCCGGTCTTATAGCGGGGGGGCAGGAGACCCAGTACTTC. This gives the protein CASSSGLIAGGQETQYF.

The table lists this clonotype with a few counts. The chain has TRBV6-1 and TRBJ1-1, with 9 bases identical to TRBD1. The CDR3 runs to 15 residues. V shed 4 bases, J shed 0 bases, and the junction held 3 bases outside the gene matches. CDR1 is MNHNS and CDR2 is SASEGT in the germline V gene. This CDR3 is CASSVHRGLNTEAFF. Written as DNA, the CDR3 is TGTGCCAGCAGTGTGCACAGGGGGCTGAACACTGAAGCTTTCTTT.

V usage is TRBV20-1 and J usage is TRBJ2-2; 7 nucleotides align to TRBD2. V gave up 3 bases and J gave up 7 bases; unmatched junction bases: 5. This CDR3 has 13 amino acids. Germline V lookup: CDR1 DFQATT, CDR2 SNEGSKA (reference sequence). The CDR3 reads CSASRAGDGELFF. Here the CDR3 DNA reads TGCAGTGCTAGTAGGGCGGGGGACGGGGAGCTGTTTTTT.

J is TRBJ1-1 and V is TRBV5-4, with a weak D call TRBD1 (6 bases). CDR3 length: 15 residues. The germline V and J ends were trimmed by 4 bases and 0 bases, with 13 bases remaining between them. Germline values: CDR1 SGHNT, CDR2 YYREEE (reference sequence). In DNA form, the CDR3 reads TGTGCCAGCAGCCTCTCAGGGGCCTTGAACACTGAAGCTTTCTTT. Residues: CASSLSGALNTEAFF.

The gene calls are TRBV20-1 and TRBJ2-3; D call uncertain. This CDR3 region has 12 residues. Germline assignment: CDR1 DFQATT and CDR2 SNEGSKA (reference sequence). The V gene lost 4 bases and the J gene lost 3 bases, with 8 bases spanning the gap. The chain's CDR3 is CSAIARTDTQYF. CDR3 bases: TGCAGTGCTATCGCGCGTACAGATACGCAGTATTTT.

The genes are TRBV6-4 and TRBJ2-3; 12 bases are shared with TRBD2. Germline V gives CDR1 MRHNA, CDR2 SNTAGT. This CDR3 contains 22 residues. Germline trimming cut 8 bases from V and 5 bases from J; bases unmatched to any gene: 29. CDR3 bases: TGTGCCAGCTTCAAGGAAATCATGCCAAAGAGTAGGACTAGCGGGGCCGGAGATACGCAGTATTTT. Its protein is CASFKEIMPKSRTSGAGDTQYF.

The CDR3 DNA sequence: TGTGCCACCAGCAGAGAAGCTACGGCGAACACCGGGGAGCTGTTTTTT. Amino acids: CATSREATANTGELFF. The V call is TRBV15, the J call TRBJ2-2; no clear D gene. Trimming removed 0 bases at V and 0 bases at J, with 8 bases between. The V gene's germline CDR1 is LNHNV and CDR2 YYDKDF (reference sequence). The CDR3 consists of 16 residues.

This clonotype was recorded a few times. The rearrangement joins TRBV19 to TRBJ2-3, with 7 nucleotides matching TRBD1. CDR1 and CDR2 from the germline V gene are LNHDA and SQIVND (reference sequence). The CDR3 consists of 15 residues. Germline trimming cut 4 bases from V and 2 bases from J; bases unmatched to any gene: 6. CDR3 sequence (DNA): TGTGCCAGTAGTAGAGGGGGCCCCTACACAGATACGCAGTATTTT. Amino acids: CASSRGGPYTDTQYF.